The 18 T cell receptor beta chains given below trace back to one sample, sequenced in a study of vaccination and CD4 T cells after COVID-19. Treatment of the sample: approximately 9-day PBMC culture with coronavirus spike peptide pools or control peptides (ViraFEST assay). Their antigens remain unidentified. An Oncomine TCR Beta short-read assay was used to sequence the DNA from cultured CD4+ T cells. In TCRdb, the PCR reads were re-called with MiXCR into one record per CDR3 protein. The sample records almost 5,500 distinct CDR3 sequences, approximately 71% being singletons. The sample taken for sequencing was CD4+ T cells from blood, cultured in vitro. These receptors were taken from a human donor who had recovered from COVID-19.

The V call is TRBV6-5, the J call TRBJ2-7; 9 bases map to TRBD1. J was trimmed by 4 bases and V by 4 bases; bases with no gene match: 5. CDR1 MNHEY and CDR2 SVGAGI come from the germline V gene. The CDR3 length is 14 residues. The CDR3 nucleotides read TGTGCCAGCAGTTGGGACAGGGTCCCTTACGAGCAGTACTTC. Translated, it gives CASSWDRVPYEQYF.

The rearrangement links TRBV20-1 to TRBJ1-2, with D possibly being TRBD1 (5 bases). CDR1 and CDR2 (germline): DFQATT, SNEGSKA (reference sequence). There are 14 residues in the CDR3. The V end was cut by 6 bases, the J end by 0 bases, with 14 bases between. CDR3 DNA sequence: TGCAGTGCCCCCGGGGGGGATCCTAACTATGGCTACACCTTC. It translates to CSAPGGDPNYGYTF.

The chain joins TRBV24-1 to TRBJ2-3, with 11 bases identical to TRBD1. CDR1 is KGHDR and CDR2 is SFDVKD in the germline V gene. The length of the CDR3 is 17 residues. V gave up 2 bases and J gave up 5 bases; unmatched junction bases: 8. In DNA, the CDR3 is TGTGCCACCAGTGATTATCGGGGACAGGGGGAAGGAGATACGCAGTATTTT. Protein product: CATSDYRGQGEGDTQYF.

This clonotype was found once. This chain's CDR3 is CASSLMGGREQYF. DNA of the CDR3: TGTGCCAGCAGCCTTATGGGGGGGCGGGAGCAGTACTTC. The chain is built from TRBV7-3 and TRBJ2-7; possible D gene TRBD2, 7 bases. The CDR3 runs to 13 residues. The germline CDR1 and CDR2 sequences are SGHTA and FQGTGA. Trimming pared 5 bases from V and 7 bases from J, leaving 15 bases between.

The table lists this clonotype with a count of one. The chain links TRBV11-3 to TRBJ1-2; TRBD1 might be the D (5 bases). V dropped 5 bases and J dropped 4 bases, with 14 bases sitting between them. This CDR3 comprises 14 residues. The germline gives CDR1 SGHNT, CDR2 YENEEA. CDR3 bases: TGTGCCAGCAGCCCTTCCCGGGACCCCTATGGCTACACCTTC. It encodes CASSPSRDPYGYTF.

This chain links TRBV29-1 with TRBJ1-1; a weak D match, TRBD1 (6 bases). The V end lost 6 bases, the J end lost 5 bases, and 16 bases lay between the germline ends. The CDR3 runs to 13 residues. Germline V gene data show CDR1 as SQVTM and CDR2 as ANQGSEA. CDR3 loop: CSVSQGGGTEAFF. The DNA for the CDR3 is TGCAGCGTCTCACAGGGAGGAGGGACTGAAGCTTTCTTT.

This sequence joins TRBV27 and TRBJ2-7; D is possibly TRBD2 (5 bases). The germline V gene has CDR1 MNHEY and CDR2 SMNVEV (reference sequence). V lost 5 bases and J 0 bases, leaving 14 bases between the germline ends. This CDR3 is 15 amino acids long. The CDR3 region is CASSLRPGSSYEQYF. CDR3 DNA: TGTGCCAGCAGTCTCCGGCCGGGGAGCTCCTACGAGCAGTACTTC.

The V call is TRBV6-5, the J call TRBJ1-5; weak D call: TRBD1 (6 bases). V gave up 4 bases and J gave up 3 bases, with 16 bases separating them. Germline V gives CDR1 MNHEY, CDR2 SVGAGI. The CDR3 spans 16 residues. CDR3 sequence: CASSSNVGAYNQPQHF. CDR3 nucleotides: TGTGCCAGCAGTTCCAACGTGGGGGCCTACAATCAGCCCCAGCATTTT.

The chain is built from TRBV30 and TRBJ1-1; D gene ambiguous. Per germline, CDR1 GTSNPN and CDR2 SVGIG (reference sequence). The V end lost 0 bases, the J end lost 5 bases, and 4 bases lay between the germline ends. The CDR3 spans 11 residues. The CDR3 sequence: CAWSVQTEAFF. CDR3 nucleotide sequence: TGTGCCTGGAGTGTACAGACTGAAGCTTTCTTT.

This sequence joins TRBV2 and TRBJ1-2; maybe TRBD1 (6 bases). This CDR3 is 14 amino acids long. V was cut by 5 bases and J by 0 bases, with 10 bases left in between. The germline gives CDR1 SNHLY, CDR2 FYNNEI. CDR3 sequence reads: CASSSGTTNYGYTF. The CDR3 DNA follows: TGTGCCAGCAGTTCCGGGACAACTAACTATGGCTACACCTTC.

This clonotype has more than one count but fewer than ten. J is TRBJ1-6 and V is TRBV5-1; no reliable D call. Trimming shortened V by 5 bases and J by 8 bases, and 17 bases separated the two germline ends. In germline, CDR1 is SGHRS, CDR2 YFSETQ. This CDR3 spans 15 amino acids. The DNA for the CDR3 is TGCGCCAGCAGGAGCCTCTGGGGAGGAGATTCACCCCTCCACTTT. Translated, it gives CASRSLWGGDSPLHF.

The CDR3 here is CASSEVNTEAFF. CDR3 DNA sequence: TGTGCCAGCAGTGAAGTGAACACTGAAGCTTTCTTT. The V call is TRBV2, the J call TRBJ1-1; the D is unclear. Trimming pared 1 base from V and 0 bases from J, leaving 0 bases between. Germline V lookup: CDR1 SNHLY, CDR2 FYNNEI. This CDR3 has 12 residues.

The chain carries TRBV20-1 and TRBJ1-5, with D maybe TRBD1 (6 bases). This CDR3 contains 16 residues. The V end was cut by 5 bases, the J end by 0 bases, with 17 bases between. The germline V gene encodes CDR1 DFQATT and CDR2 SNEGSKA (reference sequence). CDR3 region: CSAATGPRYSNQPQHF. The CDR3 region has the DNA TGCAGTGCTGCAACAGGGCCCCGCTATAGCAATCAGCCCCAGCATTTT.

This clonotype turned up a few times. The chain combines TRBV10-3 with TRBJ1-5; maybe TRBD1 (6 bases). The V end lost 10 bases, the J end lost 2 bases, and 18 bases lay between the germline ends. The CDR3 is 15 amino acids. The germline V gene has CDR1 ENHRY and CDR2 SYGVKD. For the CDR3, the DNA is TGTGCCACCCAAAAAAGTGGGGGCGGCAATCAGCCCCAGCATTTT. This sequence encodes CATQKSGGGNQPQHF.

The chain recombines TRBV11-2 with TRBJ2-3; D unresolved. Looked up from germline, CDR1 is SGHAT and CDR2 is FQNNGV. The CDR3 contains 12 residues. V shed 5 bases and J shed 6 bases, with 9 bases lying between them. In DNA form, the CDR3 reads TGTGCCAGCAGCCGGTGGTTGGATACGCAGTATTTT. This sequence encodes CASSRWLDTQYF.

DNA for the CDR3: TGCAGTGCTAGTGACCAAGCCAAAAACATTCAGTACTTC. It translates to CSASDQAKNIQYF. The chain joins TRBV20-1 to TRBJ2-4, with no clear D. This CDR3 is built from 13 residues. Per germline, CDR1 DFQATT and CDR2 SNEGSKA (reference sequence). V was trimmed by 3 bases and J by 0 bases, leaving 6 bases between them.

The chain employs TRBV6-5 and TRBJ1-5; the match to TRBD1 covers 10 bases. Per germline, CDR1 MNHEY and CDR2 SVGAGI. The CDR3 is 14 residues long. V lost 6 bases and J lost 6; bases outside the gene matches: 5. CDR3 loop: CASSYRDRGQPQHF. The CDR3 coding sequence is TGTGCCAGCAGCTACCGGGACAGGGGTCAGCCCCAGCATTTT.

This chain joins TRBV5-1 and TRBJ2-3, with 9 bases that match TRBD2. J gave up 3 bases and V 4 bases, and 6 bases lay outside the gene matches. The CDR3 covers 15 residues. Germline loops: CDR1 SGHRS, CDR2 YFSETQ. The CDR3 nucleotides are TGCGCCAGCAGCCTTAGCGGGAGTAGGACAGATACGCAGTATTTT. Protein product: CASSLSGSRTDTQYF.